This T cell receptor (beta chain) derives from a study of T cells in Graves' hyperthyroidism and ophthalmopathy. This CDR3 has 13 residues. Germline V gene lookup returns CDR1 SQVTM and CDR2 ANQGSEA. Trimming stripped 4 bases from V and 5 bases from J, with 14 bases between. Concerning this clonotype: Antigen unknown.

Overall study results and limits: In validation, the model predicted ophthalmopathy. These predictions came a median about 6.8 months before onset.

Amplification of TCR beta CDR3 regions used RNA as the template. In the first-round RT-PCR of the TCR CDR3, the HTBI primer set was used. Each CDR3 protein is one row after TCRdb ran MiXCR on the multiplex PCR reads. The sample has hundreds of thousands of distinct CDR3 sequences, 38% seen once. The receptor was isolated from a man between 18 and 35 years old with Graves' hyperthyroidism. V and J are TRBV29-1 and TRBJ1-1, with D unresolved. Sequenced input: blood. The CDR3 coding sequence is TGCAGCGTTGCCCCCAAGGGAGGGACTGAAGCTTTCTTT. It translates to CSVAPKGGTEAFF.